Listed here is a single TCR beta chain. Trimming left V 3 bases short and J 0 bases short, with 9 bases between. The CDR3 extends over 15 amino acids. CDR1 KGHSH and CDR2 LQKENI come from the germline V gene. This record comes from a study of control samples from healthy donors and cancer patients. Sequencing was performed with immunoSEQ multiplex PCR; in TCRdb, only in-frame clones are kept and a portion is missing. The sample shows about 95,000 clones, roughly nine tenths of them seen only once. Material for sequencing was blood. The sequence came from a woman under 40 in good health. This rearrangement joins TRBV18 to TRBJ1-3; D is unresolved. CDR3 in amino acids: CASSPGRSSGNTIYF. The DNA of the CDR3 is TGTGCCAGCTCACCTGGACGGTCCTCTGGAAACACCATATATTTT. The complete variable domain, with remaining parts taken from reference TRBV18 and TRBJ1-3, reads NAGVMQNPRHLVRRRGQEARLRCSPMKGHSHVYWYRQLPEEGLKFMVYLQKENIIDESGMPKERFSAEFPKEGPSILRIQQVVRGDSAAYFCASSPGRSSGNTIYFGEGSWLTVV.